Each of the 11 T cell receptor beta chains below was sequenced from the same sample in a study of cytomegalovirus exposure and HLA in healthy donors. A multiplex PCR was run with 60 Vbeta primers and 13 Jbeta primers. Profiling relied on immunoSEQ multiplex PCR, and the TCRdb table lists in-frame clones only, not all of them. The data hold 150,000 to 190,000 clones, with roughly four fifths observed a single time. The source material was PBMCs. These receptors all stem from a man younger than 35 in good health and CMV-seronegative.

This clone turned up a few times. The gene calls are TRBV2 and TRBJ1-2; possible D gene TRBD1, 5 bases. V shed 11 bases and J shed 5 bases, with 12 bases lying between them. Per the germline V gene, CDR1 is SNHLY and CDR2 is FYNNEI. CDR3 size: 11 residues. The CDR3: CALGEGYGYTF. CDR3 in DNA: TGTGCCTTAGGGGAAGGGTATGGCTACACCTTC.

Here the CDR3 reads CASSVGGVPSSYEQYF. The CDR3 nucleotides are TGTGCCAGCAGCGTAGGGGGAGTCCCGAGCTCCTACGAGCAGTACTTC. V gene TRBV9 combines with J gene TRBJ2-7; a possible D gene is TRBD2 (5 bases). Between the trimmed V and J ends, which lost 0 bases and 0 bases, there was a span of 13 bases. The CDR3 sequence is 16 residues long. CDR1 and CDR2 from the germline V gene are SGDLS and YYNGEE.

The chain is built from TRBV27 and TRBJ2-1, with 9 nucleotides matching TRBD2. The ends lost 7 bases at V and 5 bases at J; junction bases unmatched: 6. This CDR3 contains 14 residues. Germline CDR1 is MNHEY and CDR2 is SMNVEV (reference sequence). In DNA form, the CDR3 reads TGTGCCAGCACCGCGGGAGGGCCCCACAATGAGCAGTTCTTC. Translation gives CASTAGGPHNEQFF.

V gene TRBV9 combines with J gene TRBJ1-6; D remains ambiguous. Looked up from germline, CDR1 is SGDLS and CDR2 is YYNGEE. The CDR3 is 14 residues long. Trimming removed 2 bases at V and 9 bases at J, with 12 bases between. The CDR3 nucleotides are TGTGCCAGCAGCGTTGGGCCAGAGGGTTCACCCCTCCACTTT. It yields the protein CASSVGPEGSPLHF.

The count of this clone is one. CDR3 protein: CASSPQGFEQYF. CDR3 bases: TGTGCCAGCAGCCCGCAGGGGTTCGAGCAGTACTTC. The chain employs TRBV5-4 and TRBJ2-7; weak D call: TRBD1 (6 bases). The germline gives CDR1 SGHNT, CDR2 YYREEE (reference sequence). The V end lost 4 bases, the J end lost 6 bases, and 11 bases lay between the germline ends. This CDR3 region has 12 residues.

This chain connects TRBV19 to TRBJ2-1, with 10 positions matching TRBD2. The CDR3 runs to 15 residues. The V and J ends lost 3 bases and 6 bases, in that order; junction bases with no gene match: 5. Germline-derived CDR1 and CDR2 are LNHDA and SQIVND (reference sequence). CDR3 in amino acids: CASSIWTSGSNEQFF. As DNA, the CDR3 is TGTGCCAGTAGTATTTGGACTAGCGGATCCAATGAGCAGTTCTTC.

This clone was seen just once. V and J are TRBV7-2 and TRBJ2-2, with 7 bases that match TRBD2. V gave up 5 bases and J gave up 2 bases; unmatched junction bases: 2. CDR1 SGHTA and CDR2 FQGNSA come from the germline V gene. The CDR3 is 14 residues long. CDR3 loop: CASSPGLNTGELFF. The CDR3, as DNA: TGTGCCAGCAGCCCGGGACTAAACACCGGGGAGCTGTTTTTT.

The rearrangement links TRBV5-6 to TRBJ2-3, with TRBD2 matching 9 bases. The CDR3 covers 13 residues. CDR1 is SGHDT and CDR2 is YYEEEE in the germline V gene. Trimming at V came to 2 bases and at J to 7 bases, leaving 2 bases not matched to a gene. CDR3 residues: CASSFGTSYTQYF. The CDR3 coding sequence is TGTGCCAGCAGCTTCGGGACTAGCTATACGCAGTATTTT.

This clone was counted once. The J gene is TRBJ2-1, the V gene TRBV6-5; weak D call: TRBD2 (5 bases). CDR1 is MNHEY, CDR2 SVGAGI, per germline. The V and J ends lost 8 bases and 0 bases respectively, with 8 bases between them. CDR3 length: 13 amino acids. The CDR3 nucleotides are TGTGCCAGCCAGCGGAGCTCCTACAATGAGCAGTTCTTC. It specifies CASQRSSYNEQFF.

This chain connects TRBV5-1 to TRBJ1-2; D is unresolved. The CDR3 is made up of 15 amino acids. V was clipped by 3 bases and J by 3 bases, with 15 bases between them. Germline V gene sequence: CDR1 SGHRS, CDR2 YFSETQ. As DNA, the CDR3 is TGCGCCAGCAGCTGGAGCGAAACGAAATACTATGGCTACACCTTC. This gives the protein CASSWSETKYYGYTF.

This clone has just a few counts. V gene TRBV6-5 combines with J gene TRBJ1-2; tentative D call: TRBD1 (6 bases). Per the germline V gene, CDR1 is MNHEY and CDR2 is SVGAGI. The length of the CDR3 is 14 residues. Trimming cost V 6 bases and J 5 bases, with 16 bases left between them. CDR3 sequence reads: CASSISGTTYGYTF. In DNA, the CDR3 is TGTGCCAGCAGCATCTCCGGGACAACTTATGGCTACACCTTC.